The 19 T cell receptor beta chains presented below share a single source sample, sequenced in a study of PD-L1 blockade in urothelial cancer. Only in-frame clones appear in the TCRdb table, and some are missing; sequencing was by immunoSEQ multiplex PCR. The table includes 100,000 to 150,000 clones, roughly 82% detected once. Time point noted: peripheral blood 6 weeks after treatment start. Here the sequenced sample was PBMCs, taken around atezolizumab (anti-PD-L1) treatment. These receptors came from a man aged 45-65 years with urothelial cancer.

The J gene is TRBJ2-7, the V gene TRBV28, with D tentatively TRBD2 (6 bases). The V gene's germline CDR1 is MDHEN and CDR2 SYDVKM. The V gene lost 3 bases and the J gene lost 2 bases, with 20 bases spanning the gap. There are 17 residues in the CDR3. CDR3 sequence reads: CASSFSGRGLKTYEQYF. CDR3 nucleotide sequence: TGTGCCAGCAGTTTTTCAGGACGGGGACTTAAAACCTACGAGCAGTACTTC.

CDR3 sequence (DNA): TGTGCCAGCAGCGAAGTGACAGGGAAGACCCTCACAGATACGCAGTATTTT. Residues: CASSEVTGKTLTDTQYF. J is TRBJ2-3 and V is TRBV5-6; 7 bases match TRBD1. Germline values: CDR1 SGHDT, CDR2 YYEEEE. V lost 4 bases, J lost 2 bases, and 13 bases stayed unmatched. The CDR3 is 17 residues long.

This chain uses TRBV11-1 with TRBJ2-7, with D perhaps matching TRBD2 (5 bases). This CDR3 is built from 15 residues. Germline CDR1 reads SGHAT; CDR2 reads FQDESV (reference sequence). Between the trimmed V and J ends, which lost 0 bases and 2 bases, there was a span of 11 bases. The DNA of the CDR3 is TGTGCCAGCAGCTTAGCGCGGGTAAACCCCTACGAGCAGTACTTC. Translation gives CASSLARVNPYEQYF.

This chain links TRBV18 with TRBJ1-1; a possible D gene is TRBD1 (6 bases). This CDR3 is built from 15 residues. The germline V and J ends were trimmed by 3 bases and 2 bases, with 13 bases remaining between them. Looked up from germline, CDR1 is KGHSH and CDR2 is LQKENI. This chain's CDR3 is CASSPPTGVNTEAFF. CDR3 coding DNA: TGTGCCAGCTCACCGCCGACAGGAGTTAACACTGAAGCTTTCTTT.

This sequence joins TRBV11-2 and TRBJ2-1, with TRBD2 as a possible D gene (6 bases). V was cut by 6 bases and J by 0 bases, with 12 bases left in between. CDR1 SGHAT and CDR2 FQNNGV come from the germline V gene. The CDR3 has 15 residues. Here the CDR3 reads CASRHRESSYNEQFF. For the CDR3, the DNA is TGTGCCAGCAGGCACCGGGAGTCCTCCTACAATGAGCAGTTCTTC.

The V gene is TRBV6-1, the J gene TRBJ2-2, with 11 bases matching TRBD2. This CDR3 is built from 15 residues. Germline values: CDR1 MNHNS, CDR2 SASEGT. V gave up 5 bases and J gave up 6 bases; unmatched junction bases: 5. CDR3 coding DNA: TGTGCCAGCAGTTCTACTAGCGGGAGATCCGGGGAGCTGTTTTTT. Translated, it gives CASSSTSGRSGELFF.

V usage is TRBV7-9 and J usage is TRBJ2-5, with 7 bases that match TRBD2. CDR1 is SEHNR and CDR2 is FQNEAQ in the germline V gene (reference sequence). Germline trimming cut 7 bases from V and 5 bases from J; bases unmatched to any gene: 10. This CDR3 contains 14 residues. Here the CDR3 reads CASTSMGGVETQYF. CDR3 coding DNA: TGTGCCAGCACCTCGATGGGGGGGGTTGAGACCCAGTACTTC.

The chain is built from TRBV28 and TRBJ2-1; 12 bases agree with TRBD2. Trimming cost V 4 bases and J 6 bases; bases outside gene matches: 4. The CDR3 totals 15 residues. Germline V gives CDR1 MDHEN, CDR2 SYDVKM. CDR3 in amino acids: CASSSTSGRTNEQFF. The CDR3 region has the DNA TGTGCCAGCAGTTCGACTAGCGGGAGAACCAATGAGCAGTTCTTC.

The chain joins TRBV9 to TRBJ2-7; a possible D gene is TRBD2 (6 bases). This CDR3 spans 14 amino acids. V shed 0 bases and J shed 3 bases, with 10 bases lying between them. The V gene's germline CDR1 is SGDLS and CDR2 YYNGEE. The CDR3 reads CASSVGVGLYEQYF. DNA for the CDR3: TGTGCCAGCAGCGTAGGAGTGGGACTCTACGAGCAGTACTTC.

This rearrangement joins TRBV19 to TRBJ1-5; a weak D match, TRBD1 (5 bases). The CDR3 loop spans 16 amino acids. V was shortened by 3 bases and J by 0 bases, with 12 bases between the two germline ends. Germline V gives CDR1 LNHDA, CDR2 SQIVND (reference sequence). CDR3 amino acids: CASSIRGVSSNQPQHF. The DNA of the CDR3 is TGTGCCAGTAGTATTCGGGGGGTTAGTAGCAATCAGCCCCAGCATTTT.

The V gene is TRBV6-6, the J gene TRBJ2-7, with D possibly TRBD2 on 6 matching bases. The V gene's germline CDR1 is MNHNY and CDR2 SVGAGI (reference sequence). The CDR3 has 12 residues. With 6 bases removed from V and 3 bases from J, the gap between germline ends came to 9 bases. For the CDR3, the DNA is TGTGCCAGCAGCTCCGGGGGCTACGAGCAGTACTTC. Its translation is CASSSGGYEQYF.

This CDR3 reads CASSLEAGGYNEQFF. The CDR3, as DNA: TGTGCCAGCAGCTTAGAGGCGGGGGGCTACAATGAGCAGTTCTTC. The J gene is TRBJ2-1, the V gene TRBV11-2; 8 nucleotides agree with TRBD2. Per the germline V gene, CDR1 is SGHAT and CDR2 is FQNNGV. The CDR3 length is 15 residues. V lost 0 bases and J lost 3; bases outside the gene matches: 1.

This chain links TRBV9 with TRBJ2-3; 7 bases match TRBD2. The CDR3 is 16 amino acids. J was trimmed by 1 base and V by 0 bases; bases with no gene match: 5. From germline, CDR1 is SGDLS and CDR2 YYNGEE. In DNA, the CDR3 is TGTGCCAGCAGCGTAGCTGTTGCGGGGGGCACAGATACGCAGTATTTT. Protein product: CASSVAVAGGTDTQYF.

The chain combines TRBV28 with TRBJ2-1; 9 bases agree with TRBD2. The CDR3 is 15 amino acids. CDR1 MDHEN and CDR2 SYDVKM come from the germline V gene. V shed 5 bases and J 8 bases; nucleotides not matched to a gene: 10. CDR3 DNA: TGTGCCAGCAGTCTTAGCGGGAGTTTGAGCGATGAGCAGTTCTTC. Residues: CASSLSGSLSDEQFF.

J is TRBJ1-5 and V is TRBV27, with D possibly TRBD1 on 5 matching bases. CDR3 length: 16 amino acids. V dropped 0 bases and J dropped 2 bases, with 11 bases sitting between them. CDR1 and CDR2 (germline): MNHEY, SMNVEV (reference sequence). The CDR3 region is CASSLSPGLGNQPQHF. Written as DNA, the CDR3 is TGTGCCAGCAGTTTATCCCCAGGGTTGGGCAATCAGCCCCAGCATTTT.

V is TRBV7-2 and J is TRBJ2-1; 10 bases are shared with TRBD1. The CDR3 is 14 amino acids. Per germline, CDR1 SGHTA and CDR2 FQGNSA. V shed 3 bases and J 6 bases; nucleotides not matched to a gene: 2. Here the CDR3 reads CASSFGTGANEQFF. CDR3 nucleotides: TGTGCCAGCAGCTTTGGGACAGGGGCCAATGAGCAGTTCTTC.

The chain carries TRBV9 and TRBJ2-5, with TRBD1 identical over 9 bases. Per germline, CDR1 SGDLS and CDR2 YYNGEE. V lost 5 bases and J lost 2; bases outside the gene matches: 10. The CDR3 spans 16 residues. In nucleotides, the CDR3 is TGTGCCAGCAGAGCACGGGGGACAGGGCCACAAGAGACCCAGTACTTC. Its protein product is CASRARGTGPQETQYF.

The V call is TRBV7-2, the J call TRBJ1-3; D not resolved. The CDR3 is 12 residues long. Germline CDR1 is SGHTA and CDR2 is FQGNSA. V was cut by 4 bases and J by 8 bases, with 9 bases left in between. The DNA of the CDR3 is TGTGCCAGCAGCTCCCGGCGGGACACCATATATTTT. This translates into CASSSRRDTIYF.

CDR3 sequence (DNA): TGTGCCAGCAGTTTATCCAGGGGGCTGGGCTCCTATAATTCACCCCTCCACTTT. Translated: CASSLSRGLGSYNSPLHF. The J gene is TRBJ1-6, the V gene TRBV28; 8 bases are shared with TRBD1. With V trimmed by 1 base and J by 0 bases, 5 bases remained unmatched. Per germline, CDR1 MDHEN and CDR2 SYDVKM. The CDR3 runs 18 residues.